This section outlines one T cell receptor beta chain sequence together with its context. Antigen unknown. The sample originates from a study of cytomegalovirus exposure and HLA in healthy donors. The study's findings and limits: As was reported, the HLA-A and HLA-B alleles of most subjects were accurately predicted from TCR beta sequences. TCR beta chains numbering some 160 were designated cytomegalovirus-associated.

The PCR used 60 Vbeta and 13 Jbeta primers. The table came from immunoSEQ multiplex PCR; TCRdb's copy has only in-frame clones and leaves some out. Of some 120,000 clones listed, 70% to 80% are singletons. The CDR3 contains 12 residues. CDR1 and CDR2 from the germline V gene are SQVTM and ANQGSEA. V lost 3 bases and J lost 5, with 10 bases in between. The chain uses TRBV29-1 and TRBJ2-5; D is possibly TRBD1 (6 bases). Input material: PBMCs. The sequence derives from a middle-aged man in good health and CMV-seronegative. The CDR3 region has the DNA TGCAGCGTTGACCAGGGGTTGGAGACCCAGTACTTC. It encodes CSVDQGLETQYF.